A single sample gave rise to the 3 T cell receptor beta chains below, sequenced in a study of cytomegalovirus exposure and HLA in healthy donors. The PCR contained 60 Vbeta and 13 Jbeta primers. This table comes from immunoSEQ multiplex PCR, and its TCRdb copy is limited to in-frame clones, with some not included. The sample holds 95,000 to 110,000 clones, roughly 80% seen once. Specimen: PBMCs. These receptors came from a man aged 25 to 45 in good health and CMV-seronegative.

The chain combines TRBV25-1 with TRBJ1-2; 11 bases line up with TRBD1. V shed 0 bases, J shed 8 bases, and the junction held 5 bases outside the gene matches. The CDR3 has 15 residues. Per germline, CDR1 MGHDK and CDR2 SYGVNS. The CDR3 loop reads CASSEYGQGARGYTF. The CDR3 DNA sequence: TGTGCCAGCAGTGAATATGGACAGGGGGCAAGGGGCTACACCTTC.

The count of this clone is one. The rearrangement uses TRBV7-3 and TRBJ2-5; D may be TRBD2 (6 bases). Looked up from germline, CDR1 is SGHTA and CDR2 is FQGTGA. The germline V and J ends were trimmed by 5 bases and 6 bases, with 16 bases remaining between them. This CDR3 is built from 14 residues. CDR3 amino acids: CASSQGGGGKTQYF. CDR3 in DNA: TGTGCCAGCAGCCAAGGTGGGGGAGGAAAGACCCAGTACTTC. The full variable domain, in which reference TRBV7-3 and TRBJ2-5 provide the parts outside the CDR3, is GAGVSQTPSNKVTEKGKYVELRCDPISGHTALYWYRQSLGQGPEFLIYFQGTGAADDSGLPNDRFFAVRPEGSVSTLKIQRTERGDSAVYLCASSQGGGGKTQYFGPGTRLLVL.

The chain employs TRBV13 and TRBJ2-7; 9 nucleotides agree with TRBD1. The CDR3 is 14 residues long. CDR1 is PRHDT, CDR2 FYEKMQ, per germline (reference sequence). Trimming cost V 7 bases and J 3 bases; bases outside gene matches: 7. CDR3: CASTSGQGSYEQYF. The DNA of the CDR3 is TGTGCCAGCACCTCAGGACAGGGGAGCTACGAGCAGTACTTC.